A selection of T cell receptor beta chains follows, all from one sample in a study of blood T cell repertoires in COVID-19. Assay used: immunoSEQ multiplex PCR; TCRdb lists only in-frame clones, some missing. Of 150,000 to 200,000 clones detected, approximately 80% appear once; the ten largest clones hold about 24%. Sequencing was carried out using peripheral blood. The source of these receptors is a woman older than 75 with acute or convalescent COVID-19. Both conserved end residues are part of each CDR3. The order of the fields is CDR3 DNA, CDR3 protein, CDR3 length, clone size, D gene, J gene, V gene. A D gene is named only where the DNA matches it firmly. Size values are once, few and many counts, or a class for expanded clones, and some rows have none.

CDR3 DNA: TGTGCCTGGAGTGACACGGGGGCAACTAATGAAAAACTGTTTTTT
CDR3 protein: CAWSDTGATNEKLFF
CDR3 length: 15
clone size: NA
D gene: NA
J gene: TRBJ1-4
V gene: TRBV30

CDR3 DNA: TGTGCCAGCAGCCAAAACAGGGGGTTGGTCACTGAAGCTTTCTTT
CDR3 protein: CASSQNRGLVTEAFF
CDR3 length: 15
clone size: NA
D gene: TRBD1
J gene: TRBJ1-1
V gene: TRBV14

CDR3 DNA: TGTGCCAGCAGCAAGGCGGGGGGCGGTGGAAACACCATATATTTT
CDR3 protein: CASSKAGGGGNTIYF
CDR3 length: 15
clone size: NA
D gene: NA
J gene: TRBJ1-3
V gene: TRBV5-4

CDR3 DNA: TGTGCCAGCAGTCCCACCTCCCGGACTAGCGGGAGTCGGCATACGCAGTATTTT
CDR3 protein: CASSPTSRTSGSRHTQYF
CDR3 length: 18
clone size: NA
D gene: TRBD2
J gene: TRBJ2-3
V gene: TRBV27

CDR3 DNA: TGCGCCAGCAGCTTTGACGGACAGGGCAATCAGCCCCAGCATTTT
CDR3 protein: CASSFDGQGNQPQHF
CDR3 length: 15
clone size: NA
D gene: TRBD1
J gene: TRBJ1-5
V gene: TRBV5-1

CDR3 DNA: TGTGCCAGCACGGGACAGGGTAGGGCCGAGCAGTACTTC
CDR3 protein: CASTGQGRAEQYF
CDR3 length: 13
clone size: once
D gene: TRBD1
J gene: TRBJ2-7
V gene: TRBV27

CDR3 DNA: TGTGCCAGCAGTTACGACATAGCGGGAAATTCACCCCTCCACTTT
CDR3 protein: CASSYDIAGNSPLHF
CDR3 length: 15
clone size: NA
D gene: NA
J gene: TRBJ1-6
V gene: TRBV2

CDR3 DNA: TGTGCCAGCCTACCGGAGACTAGCGGCACCGGGGAGCTGTTTTTT
CDR3 protein: CASLPETSGTGELFF
CDR3 length: 15
clone size: once
D gene: TRBD2
J gene: TRBJ2-2
V gene: TRBV18

CDR3 DNA: TGTGCCAGTAGTCTTCAGGGATCCCAAGAGACCCAGTACTTC
CDR3 protein: CASSLQGSQETQYF
CDR3 length: 14
clone size: NA
D gene: NA
J gene: TRBJ2-5
V gene: TRBV19

CDR3 DNA: TGTGCCAGCAGCTTACGAACGGGAGTTGAGCAGTTCTTC
CDR3 protein: CASSLRTGVEQFF
CDR3 length: 13
clone size: NA
D gene: NA
J gene: TRBJ2-1
V gene: TRBV11-3

CDR3 DNA: TGTGCCTGGATCCCGGGGGGTCCTGGAAACACCATATATTTT
CDR3 protein: CAWIPGGPGNTIYF
CDR3 length: 14
clone size: NA
D gene: NA
J gene: TRBJ1-3
V gene: TRBV30

CDR3 DNA: TGCGCCAGCAGCTTCACCGGGACAGGGGATGAAAAACTGTTTTTT
CDR3 protein: CASSFTGTGDEKLFF
CDR3 length: 15
clone size: NA
D gene: TRBD1
J gene: TRBJ1-4
V gene: TRBV5-1

CDR3 DNA: TGTGCCAGCAGCAAAGCGCGAGGGGGACAGGACTCCTACGAGCAGTACTTC
CDR3 protein: CASSKARGGQDSYEQYF
CDR3 length: 17
clone size: NA
D gene: NA
J gene: TRBJ2-7
V gene: TRBV21-1

CDR3 DNA: TGCGCCAGCAGAACTAGTAGCCATGAGCAGTTCTTC
CDR3 protein: CASRTSSHEQFF
CDR3 length: 12
clone size: once
D gene: NA
J gene: TRBJ2-1
V gene: TRBV10-2

CDR3 DNA: TGTGCCAGCAGCTTAGTCGGGCGGGAGGGCCAAGAGACCCAGTACTTC
CDR3 protein: CASSLVGREGQETQYF
CDR3 length: 16
clone size: NA
D gene: TRBD2
J gene: TRBJ2-5
V gene: TRBV7-8

CDR3 DNA: TGTGCCAGCATGGGTAGCTGGACAGGGAGTAATTCACCCCTCCACTTT
CDR3 protein: CASMGSWTGSNSPLHF
CDR3 length: 16
clone size: NA
D gene: TRBD1
J gene: TRBJ1-6
V gene: TRBV28

CDR3 DNA: TGTGCCAGCAGCGCCATGGAGCGGTCCTACAATGAGCAGTTCTTC
CDR3 protein: CASSAMERSYNEQFF
CDR3 length: 15
clone size: NA
D gene: NA
J gene: TRBJ2-1
V gene: TRBV9

CDR3 DNA: TGTGCCAGTATACGGGACACTTACTCTGGAAACACCATATATTTT
CDR3 protein: CASIRDTYSGNTIYF
CDR3 length: 15
clone size: NA
D gene: NA
J gene: TRBJ1-3
V gene: TRBV19

CDR3 DNA: TGTGCCAGCAGCCCAGGAGGGTGGACAGATACGCAGTATTTT
CDR3 protein: CASSPGGWTDTQYF
CDR3 length: 14
clone size: NA
D gene: NA
J gene: TRBJ2-3
V gene: TRBV9

CDR3 DNA: TGTGCCAGCTCACCCTTAGGAGGCGGCCCTGGAAACACCATATATTTT
CDR3 protein: CASSPLGGGPGNTIYF
CDR3 length: 16
clone size: NA
D gene: NA
J gene: TRBJ1-3
V gene: TRBV18

CDR3 DNA: TGTGCCAGCAGCTTAGGGGCGACAGGCAGGCTAAACACTGAAGCTTTCTTT
CDR3 protein: CASSLGATGRLNTEAFF
CDR3 length: 17
clone size: NA
D gene: NA
J gene: TRBJ1-1
V gene: TRBV7-2

CDR3 DNA: TGCAGCGTTGTCTCCAGGGTTACAGAGAATGAAGCTTTCTTT
CDR3 protein: CSVVSRVTENEAFF
CDR3 length: 14
clone size: NA
D gene: NA
J gene: TRBJ1-1
V gene: TRBV29-1

CDR3 DNA: TGTGCCAGCAGTTTACAAGTCGGGGTGACCAAAGCTGATGATTCACCCCTCCACTTT
CDR3 protein: CASSLQVGVTKADDSPLHF
CDR3 length: 19
clone size: NA
D gene: NA
J gene: TRBJ1-6
V gene: TRBV27

CDR3 DNA: TGCGCCAGCAGCTTGGCGGTGGTTAGCTCCTACAATGAGCAGTTCTTC
CDR3 protein: CASSLAVVSSYNEQFF
CDR3 length: 16
clone size: NA
D gene: NA
J gene: TRBJ2-1
V gene: TRBV5-1

CDR3 DNA: TGTGCCAGCACAGCGGGAGCATACAATGAGCAGTTCTTC
CDR3 protein: CASTAGAYNEQFF
CDR3 length: 13
clone size: NA
D gene: TRBD2
J gene: TRBJ2-1
V gene: TRBV6-6

CDR3 DNA: TGTGCCAGCAGCTACTCCGGGACAGGGTTGGGTGGCTACACCTTC
CDR3 protein: CASSYSGTGLGGYTF
CDR3 length: 15
clone size: NA
D gene: TRBD1
J gene: TRBJ1-2
V gene: TRBV11-2

CDR3 DNA: TGCGCCAGCAGCCAAGATCTGCTTTACGGGAACACGAATGAGCAGTTCTTC
CDR3 protein: CASSQDLLYGNTNEQFF
CDR3 length: 17
clone size: NA
D gene: NA
J gene: TRBJ2-1
V gene: TRBV4-3

CDR3 DNA: TGTGCCAGCTCACCCGCTCGAGGGACTGAAGCTTTCTTT
CDR3 protein: CASSPARGTEAFF
CDR3 length: 13
clone size: NA
D gene: NA
J gene: TRBJ1-1
V gene: TRBV18

CDR3 DNA: TGCGCCAGCAGCTCAGACCGACAGGGAGGCGGCTACACCTTC
CDR3 protein: CASSSDRQGGGYTF
CDR3 length: 14
clone size: NA
D gene: TRBD1
J gene: TRBJ1-2
V gene: TRBV5-1

CDR3 DNA: TGCAGCGCACACAGCGGCTTAAATAAAGCTTTCTTT
CDR3 protein: CSAHSGLNKAFF
CDR3 length: 12
clone size: once
D gene: NA
J gene: TRBJ1-1
V gene: TRBV29-1

CDR3 DNA: TGTGCCAGCAGACTGACAGGGCCAATCTCGGAAGCTTTCTTT
CDR3 protein: CASRLTGPISEAFF
CDR3 length: 14
clone size: NA
D gene: TRBD1
J gene: TRBJ1-1
V gene: TRBV6-5

CDR3 DNA: TGCGCCAGCAGCTTAAACACGGGTGGGGGAAACACCATATATTTT
CDR3 protein: CASSLNTGGGNTIYF
CDR3 length: 15
clone size: NA
D gene: NA
J gene: TRBJ1-3
V gene: TRBV5-1

CDR3 DNA: TGTGCCAGCAGCTCCCGGACAGGGGAGAACACTGAAGCTTTCTTT
CDR3 protein: CASSSRTGENTEAFF
CDR3 length: 15
clone size: NA
D gene: TRBD1
J gene: TRBJ1-1
V gene: TRBV28

CDR3 DNA: TGTGCCACCAGCAGACTTCGACAGGGGCTGACTGAAGCTTTCTTT
CDR3 protein: CATSRLRQGLTEAFF
CDR3 length: 15
clone size: NA
D gene: TRBD1
J gene: TRBJ1-1
V gene: TRBV15

CDR3 DNA: TGTGCCAGCAGCTTAGAGTCTGGCAATTACGAGCAGTACTTC
CDR3 protein: CASSLESGNYEQYF
CDR3 length: 14
clone size: NA
D gene: NA
J gene: TRBJ2-7
V gene: TRBV7-9

CDR3 DNA: TGTGCCATCAGCCCAGGATCCTCTGGAAACACCATATATTTT
CDR3 protein: CAISPGSSGNTIYF
CDR3 length: 14
clone size: NA
D gene: NA
J gene: TRBJ1-3
V gene: TRBV10-3

CDR3 DNA: TGTGCCTGGAAGACAGGCGAATATGAAAAACTGTTTTTT
CDR3 protein: CAWKTGEYEKLFF
CDR3 length: 13
clone size: NA
D gene: NA
J gene: TRBJ1-4
V gene: TRBV30

CDR3 DNA: TGTGCCAGCAGCCCTTTCGAGGCTGAGCAGTTCTTC
CDR3 protein: CASSPFEAEQFF
CDR3 length: 12
clone size: NA
D gene: NA
J gene: TRBJ2-1
V gene: TRBV7-9

CDR3 DNA: TGTGCCAGCAGCCACCCCCCCCACAGGGGACTAGCCAAAAACATTCAGTACTTC
CDR3 protein: CASSHPPHRGLAKNIQYF
CDR3 length: 18
clone size: NA
D gene: NA
J gene: TRBJ2-4
V gene: TRBV21-1

CDR3 DNA: TGTGCCAGCAGTGAGGTGGGACAGGGGAAACTGTTTTTT
CDR3 protein: CASSEVGQGKLFF
CDR3 length: 13
clone size: once
D gene: TRBD1
J gene: TRBJ1-4
V gene: TRBV6-1

CDR3 DNA: TGTGCCAGCAGCCCCGGGACTAGCGGAGCCTACACCGGGGAGCTGTTTTTT
CDR3 protein: CASSPGTSGAYTGELFF
CDR3 length: 17
clone size: NA
D gene: TRBD2
J gene: TRBJ2-2
V gene: TRBV25-1

CDR3 DNA: TGTGCCAGCAGCACTCGGGGTACCATATATTTT
CDR3 protein: CASSTRGTIYF
CDR3 length: 11
clone size: NA
D gene: NA
J gene: TRBJ1-3
V gene: TRBV6-5

CDR3 DNA: TGTGCCAGCAGTTATCCCCCTCCTGAAGCTTTCTTT
CDR3 protein: CASSYPPPEAFF
CDR3 length: 12
clone size: NA
D gene: NA
J gene: TRBJ1-1
V gene: TRBV6-2/TRBV6-3

CDR3 DNA: TGCAGCGCCCCGGTTTATGCTAATGAGCAGTTCTTC
CDR3 protein: CSAPVYANEQFF
CDR3 length: 12
clone size: NA
D gene: NA
J gene: TRBJ2-1
V gene: TRBV29-1

CDR3 DNA: TGTGCCAGCAGTACCCGTAGCGAGCAGTACTTC
CDR3 protein: CASSTRSEQYF
CDR3 length: 11
clone size: few
D gene: NA
J gene: TRBJ2-7
V gene: TRBV6-5

CDR3 DNA: TGTGCCAGCAGCTTTGTTATGAACCGGGGGGATGCGGGGAATTCACCCCTCCACTTT
CDR3 protein: CASSFVMNRGDAGNSPLHF
CDR3 length: 19
clone size: NA
D gene: NA
J gene: TRBJ1-6
V gene: TRBV7-9

CDR3 DNA: TGTGCCAGCAGCTTGTGGGAGCGGAAACTATACAATGAGCAGTTCTTC
CDR3 protein: CASSLWERKLYNEQFF
CDR3 length: 16
clone size: NA
D gene: NA
J gene: TRBJ2-1
V gene: TRBV5-5

CDR3 DNA: TGTGCCAGCAGTGGTGAGACAGGAACTAATGAAAAACTGTTTTTT
CDR3 protein: CASSGETGTNEKLFF
CDR3 length: 15
clone size: NA
D gene: NA
J gene: TRBJ1-4
V gene: TRBV2

CDR3 DNA: TGTGCCAGCAGTGAAAGACGGGGAGGGGGTACTGAAGCTTTCTTT
CDR3 protein: CASSERRGGGTEAFF
CDR3 length: 15
clone size: many
D gene: NA
J gene: TRBJ1-1
V gene: TRBV6-1

CDR3 DNA: TGTGCCAGCGGGAGGGCGGCAACTAATGAAAAACTGTTTTTT
CDR3 protein: CASGRAATNEKLFF
CDR3 length: 14
clone size: NA
D gene: NA
J gene: TRBJ1-4
V gene: TRBV25-1

CDR3 DNA: TGTGCCAGCAGCCCCGTTTCTCCTGTGTCGAGGCCCCTCCACTTT
CDR3 protein: CASSPVSPVSRPLHF
CDR3 length: 15
clone size: once
D gene: NA
J gene: TRBJ1-6
V gene: TRBV11-2

CDR3 DNA: TGTGCCAGCAGTTATGGGACTTCCTACGAGCAGTACTTC
CDR3 protein: CASSYGTSYEQYF
CDR3 length: 13
clone size: once
D gene: NA
J gene: TRBJ2-7
V gene: TRBV12-3/TRBV12-4

CDR3 DNA: TGTGCCAGCAGTCTTACGGTCGCTAGCGGGAGCTATGAGCAGTTCTTC
CDR3 protein: CASSLTVASGSYEQFF
CDR3 length: 16
clone size: NA
D gene: TRBD2
J gene: TRBJ2-1
V gene: TRBV27

CDR3 DNA: TGTGCCAGCAGCCCCCCAGGGGACTACGAGCAGTACTTC
CDR3 protein: CASSPPGDYEQYF
CDR3 length: 13
clone size: NA
D gene: NA
J gene: TRBJ2-7
V gene: TRBV14

CDR3 DNA: TGTGCCAGCAGCTTGCGAGCGGTAAACTCCTACAATGAGCAGTTCTTC
CDR3 protein: CASSLRAVNSYNEQFF
CDR3 length: 16
clone size: NA
D gene: NA
J gene: TRBJ2-1
V gene: TRBV11-2

CDR3 DNA: TGTGCCAGCAGCGAGGTGGGCAATGAGCAGTTCTTC
CDR3 protein: CASSEVGNEQFF
CDR3 length: 12
clone size: NA
D gene: NA
J gene: TRBJ2-1
V gene: TRBV6-5

CDR3 DNA: TGTGCCTGGGGACAGGGCACTAATGAAAAACTGTTTTTT
CDR3 protein: CAWGQGTNEKLFF
CDR3 length: 13
clone size: NA
D gene: TRBD1
J gene: TRBJ1-4
V gene: TRBV30

CDR3 DNA: TGTGCCTGGAGCCCAGGGGTGGGCAATGAGCAGTTCTTC
CDR3 protein: CAWSPGVGNEQFF
CDR3 length: 13
clone size: NA
D gene: NA
J gene: TRBJ2-1
V gene: TRBV30

CDR3 DNA: TGTGCCAGCAGCCTTCCCTCCGGGGGAGGTCCTACCGAAGCTTTCTTT
CDR3 protein: CASSLPSGGGPTEAFF
CDR3 length: 16
clone size: NA
D gene: NA
J gene: TRBJ1-1
V gene: TRBV7-2

CDR3 DNA: TGTGCCAGCAGCCAAGGGGGACAGGGGACGGGGCTGTTTTTT
CDR3 protein: CASSQGGQGTGLFF
CDR3 length: 14
clone size: NA
D gene: TRBD1
J gene: TRBJ2-2
V gene: TRBV3-1/TRBV3-2